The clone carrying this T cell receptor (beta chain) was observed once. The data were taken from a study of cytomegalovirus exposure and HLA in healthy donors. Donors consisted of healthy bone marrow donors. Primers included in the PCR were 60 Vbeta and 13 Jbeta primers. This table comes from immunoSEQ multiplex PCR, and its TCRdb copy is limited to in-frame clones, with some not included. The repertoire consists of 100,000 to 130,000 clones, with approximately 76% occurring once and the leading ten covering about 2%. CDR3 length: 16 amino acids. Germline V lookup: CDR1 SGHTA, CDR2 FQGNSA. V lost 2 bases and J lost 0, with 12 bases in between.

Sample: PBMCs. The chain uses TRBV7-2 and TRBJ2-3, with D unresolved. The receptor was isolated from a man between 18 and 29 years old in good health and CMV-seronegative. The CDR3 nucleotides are TGTGCCAGCAGCTTATCTCAGTCCCAAAGCACAGATACGCAGTATTTT. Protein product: CASSLSQSQSTDTQYF. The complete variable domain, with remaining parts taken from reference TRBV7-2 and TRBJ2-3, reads GAGVSQSPSNKVTEKGKDVELRCDPISGHTALYWYRQSLGQGLEFLIYFQGNSAPDKSGLPSDRFSAERTGGSVSTLTIQRTQQEDSAVYLCASSLSQSQSTDTQYFGPGTRLTVL.